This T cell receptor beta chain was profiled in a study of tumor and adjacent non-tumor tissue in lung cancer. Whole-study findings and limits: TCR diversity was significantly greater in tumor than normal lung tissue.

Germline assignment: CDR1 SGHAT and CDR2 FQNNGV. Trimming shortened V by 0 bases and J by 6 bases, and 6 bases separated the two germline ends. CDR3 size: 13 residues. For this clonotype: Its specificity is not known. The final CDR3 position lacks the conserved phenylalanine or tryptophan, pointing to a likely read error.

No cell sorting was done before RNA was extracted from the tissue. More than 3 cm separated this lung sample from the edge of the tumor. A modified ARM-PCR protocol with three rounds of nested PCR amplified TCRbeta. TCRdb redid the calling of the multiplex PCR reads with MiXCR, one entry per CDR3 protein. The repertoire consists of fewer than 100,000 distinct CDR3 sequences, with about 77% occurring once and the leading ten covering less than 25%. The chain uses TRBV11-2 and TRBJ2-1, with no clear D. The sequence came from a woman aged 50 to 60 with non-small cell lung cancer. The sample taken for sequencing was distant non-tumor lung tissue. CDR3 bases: TGTGCCAGCAGCTTAGAGGGCTTCAATGAGCAGTTCCTC. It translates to CASSLEGFNEQFL.